This T cell receptor (beta chain) stems from a study of blood T cell repertoires in COVID-19. About the research overall: Material from acute and convalescent COVID-19 was sourced from the United States, Italy and Spain. Sample material is recorded as cDNA or gDNA derived from T cells, B-cell-depleted T cells, or PBMCs.

The V and J ends lost 7 bases and 6 bases, in that order; junction bases with no gene match: 5. CDR1 and CDR2 from the germline V gene are SQVTM and ANQGSEA. This CDR3 comprises 13 residues. Original processing methods: Amplification from reference gene primers served as the basis for estimated nucleated cell counts. Method: immunoSEQ multiplex PCR; TCRdb's copy keeps in-frame clones and lacks some. Clonal size and the V and J genes are those of that table, whereas D and trimming came from the DNA. Altogether approximately 350,000 clones are present, around 83% being singletons, with the ten largest covering 2.5% to 3%. Turning to this clone: The same CDR3 can be traced to other DNA sequences in this sample.

The J gene is TRBJ1-6, the V gene TRBV29-1; TRBD1 matches at 8 bases. What was sequenced was peripheral blood. This TCR was sampled from a man aged 25-45 years with active or convalescent COVID-19. This CDR3 reads CSAGQGGNSPLHF. As DNA, the CDR3 is TGCAGCGCTGGACAGGGTGGTAATTCACCCCTCCACTTT.